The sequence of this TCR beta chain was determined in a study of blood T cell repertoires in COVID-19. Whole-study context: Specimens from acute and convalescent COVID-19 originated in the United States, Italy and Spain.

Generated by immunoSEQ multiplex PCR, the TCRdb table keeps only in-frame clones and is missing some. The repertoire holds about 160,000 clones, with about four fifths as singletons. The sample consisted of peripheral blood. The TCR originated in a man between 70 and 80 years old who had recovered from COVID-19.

For the CDR3, the DNA is TGTGCCAGTAGTATCGGGGGGAATCTAGATAATGAGCAGTTCTTC. It translates to CASSIGGNLDNEQFF. The V and J genes are TRBV19 and TRBJ2-1; 7 nucleotides match TRBD2. The CDR3 has 15 amino acids. The V segment lost 3 bases and the J segment 7 bases; nucleotides outside the gene matches: 9. Germline V gene data show CDR1 as LNHDA and CDR2 as SQIVND (reference sequence). The variable domain in full, completed from reference TRBV19 and TRBJ2-1, reads DGGITQSPKYLFRKEGQNVTLSCEQNLNHDAMYWYRQDPGQGLRLIYYSQIVNDFQKGDIAEGYSVSREKKESFPLTVTSAQKNPTAFYLCASSIGGNLDNEQFFGPGTRLTVL.